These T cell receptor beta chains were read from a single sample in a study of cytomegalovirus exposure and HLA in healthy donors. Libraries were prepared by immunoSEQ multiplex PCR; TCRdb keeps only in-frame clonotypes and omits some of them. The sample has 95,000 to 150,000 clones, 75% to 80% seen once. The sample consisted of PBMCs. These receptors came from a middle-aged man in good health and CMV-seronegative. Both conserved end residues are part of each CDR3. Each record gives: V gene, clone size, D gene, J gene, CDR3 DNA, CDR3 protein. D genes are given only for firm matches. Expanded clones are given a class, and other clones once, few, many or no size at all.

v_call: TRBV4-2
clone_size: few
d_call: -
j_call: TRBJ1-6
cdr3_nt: TGTGCCAGCAGCCAAGAGGCACAAACAACTAGCTCCTATAATTCACCCCTCCACTTT
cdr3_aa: CASSQEAQTTSSYNSPLHF

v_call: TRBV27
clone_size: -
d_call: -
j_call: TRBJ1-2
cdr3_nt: TGTGCCAGCAGTCCAGCGAGCTTGCATGGCTACACCTTC
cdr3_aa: CASSPASLHGYTF

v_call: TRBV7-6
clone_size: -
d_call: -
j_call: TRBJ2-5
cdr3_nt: TGTGCCAGCAGCTCCAAGCAGGGAGGCCAAGAGACCCAGTACTTC
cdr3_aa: CASSSKQGGQETQYF

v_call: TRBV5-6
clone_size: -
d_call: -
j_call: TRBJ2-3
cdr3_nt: TGTGCCAGCAGCTTGGGGGAGTTCACAGATACGCAGTATTTT
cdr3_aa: CASSLGEFTDTQYF

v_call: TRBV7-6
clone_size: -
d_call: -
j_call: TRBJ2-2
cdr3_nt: TGTGCCAGCAGCTTAGCGTCCGGGGTAAAGAACACCGGGGAGCTGTTTTTT
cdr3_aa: CASSLASGVKNTGELFF

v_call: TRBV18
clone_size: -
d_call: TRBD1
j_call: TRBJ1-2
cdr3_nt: TGTGCCAGCTCACAGGGACAGGGGATTTTCGGAGGCTACACCTTC
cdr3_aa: CASSQGQGIFGGYTF

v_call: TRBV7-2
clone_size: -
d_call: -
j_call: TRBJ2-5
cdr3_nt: TGTGCCAGCAGCTTAAGAGGGAGGGAGACCCAGTACTTC
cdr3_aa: CASSLRGRETQYF

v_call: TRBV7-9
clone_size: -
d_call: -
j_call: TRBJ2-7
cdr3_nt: TGTGCCAGCAGCTTATCTGGGGGCAAAGGTTACGAGCAGTACTTC
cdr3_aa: CASSLSGGKGYEQYF

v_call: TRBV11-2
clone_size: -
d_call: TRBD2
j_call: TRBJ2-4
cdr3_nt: TGTGCCAGCAGCTTTTTTAGCGGGGGGTATAAAAACATTCAGTACTTC
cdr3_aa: CASSFFSGGYKNIQYF

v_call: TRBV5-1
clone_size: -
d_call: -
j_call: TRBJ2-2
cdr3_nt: TGCGCCAGCACCGACAGACCGAACACCGGGGAGCTGTTTTTT
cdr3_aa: CASTDRPNTGELFF

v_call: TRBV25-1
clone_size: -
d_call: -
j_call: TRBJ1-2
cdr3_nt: TGTGCCAGCACCTACGCGGGGAATAACTATGGCTACACCTTC
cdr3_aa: CASTYAGNNYGYTF

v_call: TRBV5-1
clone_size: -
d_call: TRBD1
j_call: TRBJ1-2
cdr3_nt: TGCGCCAGCAGCCCGGGACAGGGTCCTGGCTACACCTTC
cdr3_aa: CASSPGQGPGYTF

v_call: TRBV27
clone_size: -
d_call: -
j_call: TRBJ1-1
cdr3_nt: TGTGCCAGCAGCGACCCGGGGACTGAAGCTTTCTTT
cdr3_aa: CASSDPGTEAFF

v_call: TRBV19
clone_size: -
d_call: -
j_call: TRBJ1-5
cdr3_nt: TGTGCCCCGGGGGAGGTCTACTGCAATCAGCCCCAGCATTTT
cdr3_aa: CAPGEVYCNQPQHF

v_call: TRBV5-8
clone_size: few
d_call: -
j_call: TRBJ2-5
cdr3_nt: TGTGCCAGCATACGCCAGGGAAGGGAGACCCAGTACTTC
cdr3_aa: CASIRQGRETQYF

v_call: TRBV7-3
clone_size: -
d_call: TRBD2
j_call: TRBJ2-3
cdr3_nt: TGTGCCAGCAGCTTCCGGGGTAGCGGGGGGCCTGATACGCAGTATTTT
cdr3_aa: CASSFRGSGGPDTQYF

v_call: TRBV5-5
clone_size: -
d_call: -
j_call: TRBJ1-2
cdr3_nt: TGTGCCAGCAGCTTGTTACAGAGCTATGGCTACACCTTC
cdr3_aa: CASSLLQSYGYTF

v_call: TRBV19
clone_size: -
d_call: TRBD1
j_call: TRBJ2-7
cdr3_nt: TGTGCCAGTAGTATGTGGCAGGGGGCTAACGAGCAGTACTTC
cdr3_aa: CASSMWQGANEQYF

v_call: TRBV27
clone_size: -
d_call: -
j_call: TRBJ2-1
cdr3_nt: TGTGCCAGCAGTTTCATTAGCTTCGCCTCCTACAATGAGCAGTTCTTC
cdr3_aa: CASSFISFASYNEQFF

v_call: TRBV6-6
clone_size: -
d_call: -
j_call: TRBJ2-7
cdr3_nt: TGTGCCAGCAGTTCGGGACTTTCTACCTACGAGCAGTACTTC
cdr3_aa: CASSSGLSTYEQYF

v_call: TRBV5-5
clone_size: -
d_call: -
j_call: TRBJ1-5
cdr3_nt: TGTGCCAGCAGCTTTTTGGCGGATCAGCCCCAGCATTTT
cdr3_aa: CASSFLADQPQHF

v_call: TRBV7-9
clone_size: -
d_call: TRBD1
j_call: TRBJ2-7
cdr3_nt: TGTGCCAGCAGCTTAGACAGGGGGAGCTCCTACGAGCAGTACTTC
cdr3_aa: CASSLDRGSSYEQYF

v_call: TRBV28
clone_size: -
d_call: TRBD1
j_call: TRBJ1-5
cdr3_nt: TGTGCCAGCACCGGACAGGGAGAGGTTCAGCCCCAGCATTTT
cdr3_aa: CASTGQGEVQPQHF

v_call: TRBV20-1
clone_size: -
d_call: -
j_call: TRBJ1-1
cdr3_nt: TGCAGTGCTCGGGGTTCCACTGAAGCTTTCTTT
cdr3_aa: CSARGSTEAFF

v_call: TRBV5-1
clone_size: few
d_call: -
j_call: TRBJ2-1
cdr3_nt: TGCGCCAGCAGCGTGACTAGTGATAATGAGCAGTTCTTC
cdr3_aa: CASSVTSDNEQFF

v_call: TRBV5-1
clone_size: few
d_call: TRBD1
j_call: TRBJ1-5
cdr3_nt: TGCGCCAGCAGCTTAGGAGGGGGCGGTCAGCCCCAGCATTTT
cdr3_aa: CASSLGGGGQPQHF

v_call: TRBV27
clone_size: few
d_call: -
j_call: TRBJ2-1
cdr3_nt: TGTGCCAGCACCCCTCTAGGGACAAGCTCCTACAATGAGCAGTTCTTC
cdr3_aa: CASTPLGTSSYNEQFF

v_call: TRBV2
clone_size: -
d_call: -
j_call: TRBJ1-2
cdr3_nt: TGTGCCAGCAACTACTATGGCTACACCTTC
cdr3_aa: CASNYYGYTF

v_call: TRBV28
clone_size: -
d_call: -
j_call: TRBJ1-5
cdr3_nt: TGTGCCAGCAGCATGGACAGTTACACGAACCAGCCCCAGCATTTT
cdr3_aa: CASSMDSYTNQPQHF

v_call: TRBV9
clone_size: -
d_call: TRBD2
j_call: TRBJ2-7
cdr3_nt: TGTGCCAGCAGCGTAGGTGGCGGGGGGCCTGTACGCGAGCAGTACTTC
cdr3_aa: CASSVGGGGPVREQYF

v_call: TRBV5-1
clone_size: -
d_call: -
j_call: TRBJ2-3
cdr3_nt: TGCGCCAGCAGTAGTGAGTTAAGCACAGATACGCAGTATTTT
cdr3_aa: CASSSELSTDTQYF

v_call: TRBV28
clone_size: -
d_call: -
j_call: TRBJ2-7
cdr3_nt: TGTGCCAGCAGTTTAGCGGGGAGCGTCCACGAGCAGTACTTC
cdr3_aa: CASSLAGSVHEQYF

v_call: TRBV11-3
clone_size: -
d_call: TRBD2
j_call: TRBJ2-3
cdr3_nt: TGTGCCAGCAGCATTGGACTAGGCACAGATACGCAGTATTTT
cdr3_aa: CASSIGLGTDTQYF

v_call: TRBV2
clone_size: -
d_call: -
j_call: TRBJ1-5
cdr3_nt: TGTGCCAGCAGTGATCGGGGGAACAGACTGCAGCCCCAGCATTTT
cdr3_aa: CASSDRGNRLQPQHF

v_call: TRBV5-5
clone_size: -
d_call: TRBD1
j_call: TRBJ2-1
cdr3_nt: TGTGCCAGCAGCACAGAAACCGGGACAGCAACTAATGAGCAGTTCTTC
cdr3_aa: CASSTETGTATNEQFF

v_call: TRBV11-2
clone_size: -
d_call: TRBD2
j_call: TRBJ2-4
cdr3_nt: TGTGCCAGCAGCCTGGCGGGGGGCTCCAAAAACATTCAGTACTTC
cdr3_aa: CASSLAGGSKNIQYF

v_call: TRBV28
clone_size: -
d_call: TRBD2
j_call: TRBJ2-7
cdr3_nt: TGTGCCAGCAGTTTAGGGCTAGCGGGGGTTAGCTCCTACGAGCAGTACTTC
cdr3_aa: CASSLGLAGVSSYEQYF

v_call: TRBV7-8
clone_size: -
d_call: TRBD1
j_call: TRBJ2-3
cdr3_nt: TGTGCCAGCAGCTTCTGGACAGGTCGGGCAGATACGCAGTATTTT
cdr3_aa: CASSFWTGRADTQYF

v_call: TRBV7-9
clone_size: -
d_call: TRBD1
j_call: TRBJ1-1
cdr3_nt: TGTGCCAGCAGCTTGCCAGGGACAGCTGATACTGAAGCTTTCTTT
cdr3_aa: CASSLPGTADTEAFF

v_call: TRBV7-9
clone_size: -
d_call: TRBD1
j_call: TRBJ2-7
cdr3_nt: TGTGCCAGCAGCTTAGGTGAGGGACAGAACACCCTCGAGCAGTACTTC
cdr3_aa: CASSLGEGQNTLEQYF

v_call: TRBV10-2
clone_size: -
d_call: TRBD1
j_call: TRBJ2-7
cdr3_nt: TGCGCCAGCAGGGCCGGGACAGGGACCTACGAGCAGTACTTC
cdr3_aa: CASRAGTGTYEQYF